Shown below are 30 T cell receptor beta chains from a single sample sequenced in a study of PD-1 blockade in classical Hodgkin lymphoma. The assay was immunoSEQ multiplex PCR, and TCRdb's table has in-frame clones only and misses some. The table records 16,000 or so clones, over 80% of them present only once. Relapses following autologous stem cell transplantation were seen in all patients, with brentuximab vedotin exposure varying. Out of thawed PBMCs, magnetic negative selection purified CD4+ T cells. The material was CD4+ T cells from blood, obtained at baseline. The receptors stem from a human donor with classical Hodgkin lymphoma.

The chain links TRBV19 to TRBJ1-4; possibly TRBD1 for D (5 bases). The ends were cut back, 1 base at V and 0 bases at J, with 12 bases in the middle. CDR1 and CDR2 from the germline V gene are LNHDA and SQIVND (reference sequence). The CDR3 totals 17 residues. CDR3 in amino acids: CASSIARRGPTNEKLFF. As DNA, the CDR3 is TGTGCCAGTAGTATAGCCCGGCGGGGACCAACTAATGAAAAACTGTTTTTT.

V is TRBV7-2 and J is TRBJ2-3, with D uncertain. CDR3 length: 13 amino acids. V shed 5 bases and J shed 0 bases, with 6 bases lying between them. CDR1 and CDR2 (germline): SGHTA, FQGNSA. CDR3 DNA sequence: TGTGCCAGCAGCCGTCCTAGCACAGATACGCAGTATTTT. Translated, it gives CASSRPSTDTQYF.

The rearrangement joins TRBV5-1 to TRBJ2-7; D may be TRBD1 (5 bases). V gave up 2 bases and J gave up 5 bases, with 17 bases separating them. CDR3 length: 15 amino acids. Germline V gene data show CDR1 as SGHRS and CDR2 as YFSETQ. The CDR3 region has the DNA TGCGCCAGCAGCTTCTGGGCAGGGTCGATGAACGAGCAGTACTTC. This sequence encodes CASSFWAGSMNEQYF.

The chain employs TRBV18 and TRBJ1-1, with TRBD1 as a possible D gene (5 bases). Germline-derived CDR1 and CDR2 are KGHSH and LQKENI. This CDR3 comprises 14 residues. The V end lost 5 bases, the J end lost 4 bases, and 14 bases lay between the germline ends. CDR3 protein: CASSELGDGTEAFF. The CDR3 DNA reads as TGTGCCAGCTCAGAACTTGGGGACGGCACTGAAGCTTTCTTT.

The V call is TRBV7-3, the J call TRBJ2-7; 7 bases agree with TRBD1. Germline V gene data show CDR1 as SGHTA and CDR2 as FQGTGA. Trimming cost V 4 bases and J 4 bases; bases outside gene matches: 10. The CDR3 totals 15 residues. CDR3 nucleotides: TGTGCCAGCAGCTCATCTCCCGACAGGGATTACGAGCAGTACTTC. Amino acids: CASSSSPDRDYEQYF.

The gene calls are TRBV2 and TRBJ2-5; the match to TRBD1 covers 9 bases. CDR1 and CDR2 (germline): SNHLY, FYNNEI. This CDR3 spans 16 amino acids. With V trimmed by 9 bases and J by 1 base, 12 bases remained unmatched. CDR3 bases: TGTGCCAGAGCCCTAAGCCGGGACAGGGCCCAAGAGACCCAGTACTTC. Its translation is CARALSRDRAQETQYF. The whole variable domain, remainder taken from reference TRBV2 and TRBJ2-5, is EPEVTQTPSHQVTQMGQEVILRCVPISNHLYFYWYRQILGQKVEFLVSFYNNEISEKSEIFDDQFSVERPDGSNFTLKIRSTKLEDSAMYFCARALSRDRAQETQYFGPGTRLLVL.

The V and J genes are TRBV10-3 and TRBJ2-7; 11 bases line up with TRBD1. The V gene's germline CDR1 is ENHRY and CDR2 SYGVKD. CDR3 length: 16 residues. The J segment lost 2 bases and the V segment lost 0 bases, leaving 3 bases of the junction unmatched. The CDR3 protein is CAISESGTGGTYEQYF. DNA of the CDR3: TGTGCCATCAGTGAGTCGGGGACAGGGGGTACCTACGAGCAGTACTTC.

The V call is TRBV19, the J call TRBJ1-3; perhaps TRBD1 as D (5 bases). The CDR3 covers 14 residues. CDR1 is LNHDA and CDR2 is SQIVND in the germline V gene (reference sequence). The V and J ends lost 7 bases and 0 bases respectively, with 10 bases between them. The CDR3 DNA follows: TGTGCCAGTATCCAGGGTACCTCTGGAAACACCATATATTTT. The encoded protein is CASIQGTSGNTIYF.

V and J are TRBV5-5 and TRBJ1-5; no reliable D call. Between the trimmed V and J ends, which lost 8 bases and 5 bases, there was a span of 14 bases. Germline CDR1 reads SGHKS; CDR2 reads YYEKEE (reference sequence). This CDR3 is 13 amino acids long. DNA for the CDR3: TGTGCCAGTGGCGGCAGCTGGGATCAGCCCCAGCATTTT. This sequence encodes CASGGSWDQPQHF.

V is TRBV6-1 and J is TRBJ1-3; D is ambiguous. Germline loops: CDR1 MNHNS, CDR2 SASEGT. The V gene lost 5 bases and the J gene lost 4 bases, with 15 bases spanning the gap. The CDR3 extends over 15 amino acids. CDR3 sequence: CASSPQWTSGNTIYF. CDR3 nucleotides: TGTGCCAGCAGTCCTCAGTGGACCTCGGGAAACACCATATATTTT.

The chain recombines TRBV2 with TRBJ2-3; D is unresolved. V shed 7 bases and J shed 9 bases, with 11 bases lying between them. Germline V CDR1 and CDR2: SNHLY, FYNNEI. The CDR3 has 11 amino acids. The CDR3 here is CASTQWRTQYF. The CDR3, as DNA: TGTGCCAGCACCCAGTGGAGAACGCAGTATTTT.

The rearrangement uses TRBV5-8 and TRBJ1-5; TRBD1 might be the D (6 bases). CDR1 and CDR2 (germline): SGHTS, YDEGEE. This CDR3 contains 13 residues. The V end lost 2 bases, the J end lost 4 bases, and 7 bases lay between the germline ends. The CDR3 loop reads CASSLGQNQPQHF. DNA of the CDR3: TGTGCCAGCAGCTTAGGACAGAATCAGCCCCAGCATTTT.

The rearrangement uses TRBV6-1 and TRBJ1-2; no clear D. The germline gives CDR1 MNHNS, CDR2 SASEGT. The CDR3 is 10 amino acids. V shed 2 bases and J shed 8 bases, with 3 bases lying between them. This chain's CDR3 is CASSEIGYTF. The CDR3 coding sequence is TGTGCCAGCAGTGAAATCGGCTACACCTTC.

A single count supports this clone. The chain employs TRBV12-2 and TRBJ2-2; the table assigns TRBD2, which was not confirmed against the DNA. TRBV12-2 is recorded as a pseudogene. The CDR3 consists of 17 residues. CDR3 DNA: TGTGCAAGTCGCCCGGTGGGAGCGGGGGTGAACACCGGGGAGCTGTTTTTT. Translated: CASRPVGAGVNTGELFF.

This sequence joins TRBV7-2 and TRBJ2-7; weak D call: TRBD2 (5 bases). V gave up 6 bases and J gave up 9 bases, with 12 bases separating them. The germline V gene encodes CDR1 SGHTA and CDR2 FQGNSA. This CDR3 region has 11 residues. CDR3 DNA sequence: TGTGCCAGCAGTCCCGGGGTCGGGCAGTACTTC. Translated: CASSPGVGQYF.

This CDR3 reads CASSQDGLAGEQFF. The CDR3 nucleotides read TGCGCCAGCAGCCAAGATGGGCTCGCTGGTGAGCAGTTCTTC. The V gene is TRBV4-1, the J gene TRBJ2-1, with no clear D. The CDR3 consists of 14 residues. Per the germline V gene, CDR1 is MGHRA and CDR2 is YSYEKL. V lost 0 bases, J lost 9 bases, and 12 bases lay in between.

This chain joins TRBV6-6 and TRBJ2-7; 8 nucleotides align to TRBD2. V dropped 2 bases and J dropped 0; count of bases not matched to a gene: 3. CDR1 is MNHNY and CDR2 is SVGAGI in the germline V gene (reference sequence). This CDR3 comprises 15 residues. The CDR3 DNA is TGTGCCAGCAGTTACCTGGCGGGGGGCTCCTACGAGCAGTACTTC. Its protein product is CASSYLAGGSYEQYF.

This chain joins TRBV7-2 and TRBJ2-5; D perhaps matches TRBD1 (5 bases). CDR3 size: 15 residues. Trimming removed 5 bases at V and 1 base at J, with 14 bases between. Germline values: CDR1 SGHTA, CDR2 FQGNSA. CDR3 sequence reads: CASSPGRTLQETQYF. CDR3 in DNA: TGTGCCAGCAGCCCCGGACGGACACTCCAAGAGACCCAGTACTTC.

V and J are TRBV18 and TRBJ2-5; D not certain. The V gene lost 2 bases and the J gene lost 2 bases, with 6 bases spanning the gap. The V gene's germline CDR1 is KGHSH and CDR2 LQKENI. The CDR3 has 13 residues. CDR3 nucleotides: TGTGCCAGCTCACCAAGTAGTCAAGAGACCCAGTACTTC. This encodes CASSPSSQETQYF.

The chain recombines TRBV2 with TRBJ1-4, with 9 bases matching TRBD1. Losses at the gene ends were 3 bases for V and 7 bases for J; bases not matched to a gene: 6. Germline V gene lookup returns CDR1 SNHLY and CDR2 FYNNEI. The CDR3 is 15 residues long. The CDR3 region is CASSDGGQGIEKLFF. Written as DNA, the CDR3 is TGTGCCAGCAGTGATGGGGGACAGGGTATTGAAAAACTGTTTTTT.

The chain uses TRBV19 and TRBJ2-7; TRBD2 is a possible D gene (6 bases). This CDR3 is 13 amino acids long. V was clipped by 6 bases and J by 1 base, with 10 bases between them. Germline assignment: CDR1 LNHDA and CDR2 SQIVND (reference sequence). The DNA for the CDR3 is TGTGCCAGTAGCCAGCTAGCGTCCTACGAGCAGTACTTC. This sequence encodes CASSQLASYEQYF.

This sequence joins TRBV5-4 and TRBJ2-1, with 7 bases that match TRBD1. Germline values: CDR1 SGHNT, CDR2 YYREEE (reference sequence). CDR3 length equals 16 residues. Trimming at V came to 3 bases and at J to 0 bases, leaving 6 bases not matched to a gene. The DNA for the CDR3 is TGTGCCAGCAGCTGGGGACAGCTTAACTCCTACAATGAGCAGTTCTTC. Protein: CASSWGQLNSYNEQFF.

The CDR3 sequence is CASKHRGRLNTGELFF. Here the CDR3 DNA reads TGTGCCAGCAAGCACAGGGGGCGCTTGAACACCGGGGAGCTGTTTTTT. The J gene is TRBJ2-2, the V gene TRBV2; 9 bases line up with TRBD1. CDR1 is SNHLY and CDR2 is FYNNEI in the germline V gene. This CDR3 has 16 amino acids. V lost 7 bases to trimming and J lost 1 base; unmatched junction nucleotides: 7.

This clone was seen once. Here the CDR3 DNA reads TGTGCCAGCAGCGTCAGGGGGTACCAAGAGACCCAGTACTTC. Amino acids: CASSVRGYQETQYF. The chain combines TRBV6-6 with TRBJ2-5; the match to TRBD1 covers 7 bases. Germline V gene sequence: CDR1 MNHNY, CDR2 SVGAGI (reference sequence). V was pared by 6 bases and J by 0 bases, with 4 bases of the junction left unmatched. This CDR3 comprises 14 residues.

The genes are TRBV6-5 and TRBJ1-4; D may be TRBD1 (5 bases). Germline V gene data show CDR1 as MNHEY and CDR2 as SVGAGI. This CDR3 has 16 residues. The V and J ends lost 0 bases and 0 bases respectively, with 8 bases between them. The CDR3 DNA is TGTGCCAGCAGTTACTCAAGGGACGCAACTAATGAAAAACTGTTTTTT. The encoded protein is CASSYSRDATNEKLFF.

The rearrangement links TRBV6-6 to TRBJ1-3, with 7 bases aligning to TRBD1. Per the germline V gene, CDR1 is MNHNY and CDR2 is SVGAGI (reference sequence). The CDR3 covers 13 residues. V lost 10 bases and J lost 8; bases outside the gene matches: 11. CDR3 region: CATGTVGMYTIYF. The CDR3 coding sequence is TGTGCCACTGGGACAGTAGGGATGTACACCATATATTTT.

The rearrangement joins TRBV18 to TRBJ2-3; D unresolved. The CDR3 totals 13 residues. V was cut by 3 bases and J by 0 bases, with 4 bases left in between. CDR1 is KGHSH, CDR2 LQKENI, per germline. Here the CDR3 reads CASSPMSTDTQYF. The CDR3 nucleotides are TGTGCCAGCTCACCGATGAGCACAGATACGCAGTATTTT.

The V gene is TRBV30, the J gene TRBJ1-5; D remains unclear. Germline V gene sequence: CDR1 GTSNPN, CDR2 SVGIG (reference sequence). With 3 bases removed from V and 5 bases from J, the gap between germline ends came to 11 bases. CDR3 length: 13 amino acids. DNA of the CDR3: TGTGCCTGGAGCAGGAGGGTTGATCAGCCCCAGCATTTT. Amino acids: CAWSRRVDQPQHF.

V is TRBV7-2 and J is TRBJ2-1; the match to TRBD1 covers 8 bases. V lost 2 bases to trimming and J lost 6 bases; unmatched junction nucleotides: 12. Germline loops: CDR1 SGHTA, CDR2 FQGNSA. The CDR3 has 17 amino acids. CDR3 region: CASSLPPMTGALNEQFF. The CDR3 DNA sequence: TGTGCCAGCAGCTTACCCCCGATGACAGGGGCCCTCAATGAGCAGTTCTTC.

The chain has TRBV6-5 and TRBJ2-1, with D unresolved. The CDR3 consists of 13 residues. Trimming took 4 bases from V and 7 from J, leaving 11 bases between them. The germline V gene has CDR1 MNHEY and CDR2 SVGAGI. For the CDR3, the DNA is TGTGCCAGCAGTTCGGTCAGTGTTAATGAGCAGTTCTTC. Translated, it gives CASSSVSVNEQFF.